This T cell receptor (beta chain) comes out of a study of OX40 agonist ivuxolimab in advanced cancers. Context from the whole study: Ivuxolimab was an agonistic, fully human IgG2 monoclonal antibody directed against OX40 (CD134), a costimulatory receptor. Intravenous ivuxolimab was administered to patients every 2 weeks at six dose levels: 0.01, 0.1, 0.3, 1.5, 3 and 10 mg/kg. Among the roughly 52 dose-escalation patients, around 20 had hepatocellular carcinoma, roughly 15 melanoma, 9 renal cell carcinoma and 9 head and neck cancer. In the dose-escalation cohort, roughly 82% of patients were male, and the mean age was 60 years with a range of roughly 20 to 85. Patients were allowed to have had prior anti-PD-1, anti-PD-L1 or anti-CTLA-4 therapy, and 40% of the dose-escalation patients had been treated with checkpoint inhibitors. Partial responses occurred in three dose-escalation patients, of whom one had hepatocellular carcinoma and two had cutaneous melanoma. The purpose of peripheral TCRbeta sequencing was to test whether ivuxolimab changed TCR sequence diversity and led to clonal T-cell expansion. The paper covers the monotherapy dose-escalation part of the phase I ivuxolimab trial, which included N of about 50 patients. General findings and caveats noted by the study authors: Low levels of normalized T-cell clonal expansion were also seen in some nonresponding patients. At doses of 0.1 to 3.0 mg/kg, clonal expansion of both CD4+ and CD8+ blood T cells was observed from baseline to week 6. After ivuxolimab, more expanded clones were found on average in CD8+ T cells than in CD4+ T cells. In the 0.1-3.0 mg/kg groups, partial responders had among the lowest normalized peripheral clonal expansion, particularly in CD8+ T cells. The antigen specificity of the peripheral T cells that underwent clonal expansion was not determined.

Genomic DNA was isolated from the sorted cells so that the TCRbeta CDR3 region could be sequenced. The immunoSEQ Assay was used to sequence the TCRbeta CDR3 regions. TCRdb mirrors the immuneACCESS table, restricted to in-frame sequences. Some clones are absent from its copies; in checked studies, under half trace to an unresolved V gene, and the reason for the others is unknown. Here the sample has about 7,000 clones; over 70% occur a single time. The ten largest clones add up to 30% to 40% of the sample. The trial excluded patients who had a history of autoimmune disease or who were on systemic immunosuppression. Peripheral blood for TCR sequencing was collected from all dose cohorts at baseline, on cycle 4 day 1, and on cycle 7 day 1. Samples came from an open-label, multicenter, first-in-human phase I dose-escalation trial of ivuxolimab. The trial enrolled adults with locally advanced or metastatic head and neck squamous cell, hepatocellular, melanoma or renal cell carcinoma. Before TCR sequencing, CD4+ T cells and CD8+ T cells from peripheral blood were sorted into separate populations.

Regarding this clone: Its antigen is still unknown. Base qualities are not provided; no much larger clone lies one nucleotide away.

The V end gives up 2 bases and the J end 2 bases, leaving 6 bases in the junction not matched to a gene. The germline V gene supplies CDR1 MNHNS and CDR2 SASEGT. The CDR3 covers 15 residues, taking in both the cysteine and the phenylalanine. The retained sequence is limited to the CDR3, 45 bases, with the frame set at the first base. The sequenced sample was CD4+ or CD8+ T cells sorted from blood, obtained in a trial of the OX40 agonist ivuxolimab. This clonotype was sampled from an adult with an advanced solid tumor such as melanoma, head and neck, liver or kidney cancer. The receptor chain draws on TRBV6-1 and TRBJ2-7; the central 7 bases match TRBD2. The DNA sequence is TGTGCCAGCAGTGAAATGGGGGAGGGTCCCTACGAGCAGTACTTC. The translation is CASSEMGEGPYEQYF.